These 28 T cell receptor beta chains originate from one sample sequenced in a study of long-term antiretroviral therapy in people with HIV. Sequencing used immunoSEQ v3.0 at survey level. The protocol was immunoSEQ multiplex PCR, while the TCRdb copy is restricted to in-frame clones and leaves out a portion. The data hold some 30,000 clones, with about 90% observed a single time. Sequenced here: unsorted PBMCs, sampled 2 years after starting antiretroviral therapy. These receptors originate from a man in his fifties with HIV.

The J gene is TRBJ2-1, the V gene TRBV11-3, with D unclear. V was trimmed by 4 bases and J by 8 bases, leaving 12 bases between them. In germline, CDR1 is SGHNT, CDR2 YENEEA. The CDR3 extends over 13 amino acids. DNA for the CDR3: TGTGCCAGCAGCTCCGGGCCGGCCGATGAGCAGTTCTTC. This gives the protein CASSSGPADEQFF.

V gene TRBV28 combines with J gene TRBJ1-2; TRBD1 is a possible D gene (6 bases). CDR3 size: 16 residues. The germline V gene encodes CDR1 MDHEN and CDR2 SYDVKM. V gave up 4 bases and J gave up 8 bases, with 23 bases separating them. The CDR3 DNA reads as TGTGCCAGCAGTTCCCCCGACAGGATTGGGTTGGGCGGCTACACCTTC. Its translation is CASSSPDRIGLGGYTF.

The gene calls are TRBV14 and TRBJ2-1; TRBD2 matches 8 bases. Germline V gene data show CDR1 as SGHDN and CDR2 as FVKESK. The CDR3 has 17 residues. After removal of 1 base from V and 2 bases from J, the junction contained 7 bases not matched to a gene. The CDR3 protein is CASSQASGTSPYNEQFF. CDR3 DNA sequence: TGTGCCAGCAGCCAAGCGTCCGGGACTAGTCCCTACAATGAGCAGTTCTTC.

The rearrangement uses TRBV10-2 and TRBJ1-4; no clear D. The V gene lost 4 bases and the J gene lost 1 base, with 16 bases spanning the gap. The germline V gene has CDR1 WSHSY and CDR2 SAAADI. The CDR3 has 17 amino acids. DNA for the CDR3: TGCGCCAGCAGTGTCTCCGGGCCAGGAGGAACTAATGAAAAACTGTTTTTT. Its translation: CASSVSGPGGTNEKLFF.

In DNA form, the CDR3 reads TGTGCCAGCAGCTTAGGGACTAGCGGGAGAATAGGTAAGGATGAGCAGTTCTTC. The encoded protein is CASSLGTSGRIGKDEQFF. This chain connects TRBV7-9 to TRBJ2-1; 13 positions agree with TRBD2. The CDR3 loop spans 18 amino acids. CDR1 is SEHNR, CDR2 FQNEAQ, per germline (reference sequence). V lost 1 base and J lost 8; bases outside the gene matches: 11.

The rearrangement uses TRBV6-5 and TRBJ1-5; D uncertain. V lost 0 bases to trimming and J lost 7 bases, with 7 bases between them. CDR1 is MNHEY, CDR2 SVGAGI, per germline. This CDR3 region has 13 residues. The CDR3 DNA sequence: TGTGCCAGCAGTTACTCGAGTCGACAGCCCCAGCATTTT. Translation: CASSYSSRQPQHF.

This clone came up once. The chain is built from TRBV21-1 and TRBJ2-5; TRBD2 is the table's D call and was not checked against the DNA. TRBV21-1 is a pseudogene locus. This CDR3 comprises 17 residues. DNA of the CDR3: TGTGCCAGCAAATTCTCCCCCCATGTCCCGCTACAAGAGACCCAGTACTTC. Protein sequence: CASKFSPHVPLQETQYF.

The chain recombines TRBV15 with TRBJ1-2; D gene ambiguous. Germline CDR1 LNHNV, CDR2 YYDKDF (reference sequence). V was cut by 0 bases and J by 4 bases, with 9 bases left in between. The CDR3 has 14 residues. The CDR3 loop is CATSRDHNSYGYTF. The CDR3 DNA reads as TGTGCCACCAGCAGAGATCATAACAGCTATGGCTACACCTTC.

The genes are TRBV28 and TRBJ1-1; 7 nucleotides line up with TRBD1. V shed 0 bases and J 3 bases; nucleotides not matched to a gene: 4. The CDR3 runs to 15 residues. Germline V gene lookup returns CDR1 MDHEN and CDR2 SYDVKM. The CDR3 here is CASSLWEGADTEAFF. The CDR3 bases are TGTGCCAGCAGTTTATGGGAGGGGGCGGACACTGAAGCTTTCTTT. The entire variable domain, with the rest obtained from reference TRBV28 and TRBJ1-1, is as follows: DVKVTQSSRYLVKRTGEKVFLECVQDMDHENMFWYRQDPGLGLRLIYFSYDVKMKEKGDIPEGYSVSREKKERFSLILESASTNQTSMYLCASSLWEGADTEAFFGQGTRLTVV.

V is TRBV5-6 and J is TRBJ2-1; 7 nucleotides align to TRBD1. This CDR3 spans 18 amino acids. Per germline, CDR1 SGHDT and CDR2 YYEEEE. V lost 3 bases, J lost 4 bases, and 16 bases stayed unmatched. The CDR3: CASSSKTGFSPLYNEQFF. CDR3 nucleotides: TGTGCCAGCAGCTCAAAGACAGGGTTTAGTCCCCTATACAATGAGCAGTTCTTC.

CDR3 coding DNA: TGTGCCAGCAGCTTAGCGCGCCATATATCCTACGAGCAGTACTTC. This codes for CASSLARHISYEQYF. The chain carries TRBV7-2 and TRBJ2-7; D gene uncertain. In germline, CDR1 is SGHTA, CDR2 FQGNSA. The CDR3 runs 15 residues. V was clipped by 0 bases and J by 1 base, with 10 bases between them.

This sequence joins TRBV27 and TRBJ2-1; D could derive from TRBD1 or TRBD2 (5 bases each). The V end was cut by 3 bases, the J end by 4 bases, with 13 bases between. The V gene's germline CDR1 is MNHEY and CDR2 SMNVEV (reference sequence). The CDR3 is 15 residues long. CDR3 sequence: CASSLGTSGYNEQFF. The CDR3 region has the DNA TGTGCCAGCAGTTTGGGGACCAGCGGTTACAATGAGCAGTTCTTC.

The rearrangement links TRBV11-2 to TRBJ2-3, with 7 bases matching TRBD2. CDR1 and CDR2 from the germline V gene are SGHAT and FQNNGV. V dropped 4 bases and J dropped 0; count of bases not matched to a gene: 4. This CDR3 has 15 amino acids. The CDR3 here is CASSSGGLSTDTQYF. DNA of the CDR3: TGTGCCAGCAGCTCGGGGGGTCTTAGCACAGATACGCAGTATTTT.

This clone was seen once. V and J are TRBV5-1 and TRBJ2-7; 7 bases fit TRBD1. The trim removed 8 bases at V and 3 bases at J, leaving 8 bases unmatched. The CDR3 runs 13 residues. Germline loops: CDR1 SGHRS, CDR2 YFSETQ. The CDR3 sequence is CASRQGFNYEQYF. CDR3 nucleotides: TGCGCCAGTAGACAGGGTTTCAACTACGAGCAGTACTTC.

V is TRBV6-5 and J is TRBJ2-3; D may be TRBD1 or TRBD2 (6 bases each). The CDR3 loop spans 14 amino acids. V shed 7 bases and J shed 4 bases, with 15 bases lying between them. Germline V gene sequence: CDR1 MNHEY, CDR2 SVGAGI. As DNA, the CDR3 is TGTGCCAGCACCCAGGGGAGGCCCCCAGATACGCAGTATTTT. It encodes CASTQGRPPDTQYF.

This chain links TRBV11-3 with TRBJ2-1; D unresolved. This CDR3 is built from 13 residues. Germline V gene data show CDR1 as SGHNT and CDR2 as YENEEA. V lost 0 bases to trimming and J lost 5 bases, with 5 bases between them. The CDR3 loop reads CASSLDGNNEQFF. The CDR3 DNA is TGTGCCAGCAGCTTAGACGGCAACAATGAGCAGTTCTTC.

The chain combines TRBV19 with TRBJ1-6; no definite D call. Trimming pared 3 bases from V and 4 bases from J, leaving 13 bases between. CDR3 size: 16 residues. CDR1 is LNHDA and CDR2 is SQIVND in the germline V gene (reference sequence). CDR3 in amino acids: CASSIDGRPYNSPLHF. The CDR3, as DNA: TGTGCCAGTAGTATTGACGGACGACCTTATAATTCACCCCTCCACTTT.

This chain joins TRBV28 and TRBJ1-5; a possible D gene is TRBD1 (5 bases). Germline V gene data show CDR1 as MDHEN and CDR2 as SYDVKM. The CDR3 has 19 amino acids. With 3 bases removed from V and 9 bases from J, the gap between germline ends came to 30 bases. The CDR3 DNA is TGTGCCAGCAGTTTCAGGCTAGGGGTGCAGGGCGTACGAAATTGGCCCCAGCATTTT. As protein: CASSFRLGVQGVRNWPQHF.

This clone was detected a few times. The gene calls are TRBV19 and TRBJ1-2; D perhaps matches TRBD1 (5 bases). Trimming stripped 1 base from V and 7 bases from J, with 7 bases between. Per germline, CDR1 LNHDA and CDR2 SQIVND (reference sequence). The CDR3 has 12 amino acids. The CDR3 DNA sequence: TGTGCCAGTAGTATAGGGCAGGGTGGCTACACCTTC. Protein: CASSIGQGGYTF. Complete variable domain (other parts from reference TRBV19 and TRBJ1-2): DGGITQSPKYLFRKEGQNVTLSCEQNLNHDAMYWYRQDPGQGLRLIYYSQIVNDFQKGDIAEGYSVSREKKESFPLTVTSAQKNPTAFYLCASSIGQGGYTFGSGTRLTVV.

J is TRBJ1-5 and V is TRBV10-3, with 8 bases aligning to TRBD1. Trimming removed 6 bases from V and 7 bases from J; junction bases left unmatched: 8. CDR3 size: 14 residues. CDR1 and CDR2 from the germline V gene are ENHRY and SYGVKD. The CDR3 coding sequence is TGTGCCATCAGAGAAGGACAGGGAGGGCAGCCCCAGCATTTT. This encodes CAIREGQGGQPQHF.

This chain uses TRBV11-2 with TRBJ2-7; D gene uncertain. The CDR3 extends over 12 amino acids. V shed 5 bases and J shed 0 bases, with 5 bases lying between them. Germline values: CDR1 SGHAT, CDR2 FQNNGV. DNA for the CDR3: TGTGCCAGCAGCCTGAGCTCCTACGAGCAGTACTTC. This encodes CASSLSSYEQYF. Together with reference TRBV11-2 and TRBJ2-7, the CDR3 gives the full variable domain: EAGVAQSPRYKIIEKRQSVAFWCNPISGHATLYWYQQILGQGPKLLIQFQNNGVVDDSQLPKDRFSAERLKGVDSTLKIQPAKLEDSAVYLCASSLSSYEQYFGPGTRLTVT.

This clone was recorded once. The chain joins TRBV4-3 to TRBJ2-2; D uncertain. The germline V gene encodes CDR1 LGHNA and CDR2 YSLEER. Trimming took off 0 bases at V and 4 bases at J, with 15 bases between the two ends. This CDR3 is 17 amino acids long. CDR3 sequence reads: CASSQERTFAGTGELFF. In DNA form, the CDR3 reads TGCGCCAGCAGCCAAGAAAGGACGTTTGCTGGCACCGGGGAGCTGTTTTTT.

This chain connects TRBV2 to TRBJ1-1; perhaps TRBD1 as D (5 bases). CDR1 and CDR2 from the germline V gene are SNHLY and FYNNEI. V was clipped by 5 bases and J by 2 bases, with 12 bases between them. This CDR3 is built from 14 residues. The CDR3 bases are TGTGCCAGCAGTCGGGGGTCTGATAACACTGAAGCTTTCTTT. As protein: CASSRGSDNTEAFF.

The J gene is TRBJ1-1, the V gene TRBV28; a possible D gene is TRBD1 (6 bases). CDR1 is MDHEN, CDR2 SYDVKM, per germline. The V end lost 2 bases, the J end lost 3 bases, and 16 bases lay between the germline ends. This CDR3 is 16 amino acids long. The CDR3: CASSLSPGRGDTEAFF. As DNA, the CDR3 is TGTGCCAGCAGTTTAAGCCCCGGGAGGGGGGACACTGAAGCTTTCTTT.

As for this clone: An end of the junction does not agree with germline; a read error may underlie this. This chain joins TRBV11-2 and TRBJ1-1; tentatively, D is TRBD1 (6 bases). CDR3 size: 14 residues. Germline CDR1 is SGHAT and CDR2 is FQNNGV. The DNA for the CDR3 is TGTGCCAGCAGCTTCTACTACCGGGACACCGAAGCTTTCTTT. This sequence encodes CASSFYYRDTEAFF.

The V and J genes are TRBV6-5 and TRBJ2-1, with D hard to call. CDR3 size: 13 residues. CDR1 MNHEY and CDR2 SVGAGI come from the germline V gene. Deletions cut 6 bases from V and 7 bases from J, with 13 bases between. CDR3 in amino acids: CASRLSARNEQFF. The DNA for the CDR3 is TGTGCCAGCAGACTGTCCGCGAGGAATGAGCAGTTCTTC.

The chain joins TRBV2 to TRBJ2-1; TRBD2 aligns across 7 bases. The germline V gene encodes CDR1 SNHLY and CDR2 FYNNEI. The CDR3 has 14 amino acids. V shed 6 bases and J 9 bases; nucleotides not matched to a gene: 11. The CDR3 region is CASRATTSFGEQFF. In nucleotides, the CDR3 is TGTGCCAGCAGGGCAACGACTAGCTTCGGTGAGCAGTTCTTC. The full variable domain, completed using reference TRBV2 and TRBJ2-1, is EPEVTQTPSHQVTQMGQEVILRCVPISNHLYFYWYRQILGQKVEFLVSFYNNEISEKSEIFDDQFSVERPDGSNFTLKIRSTKLEDSAMYFCASRATTSFGEQFFGPGTRLTVL.

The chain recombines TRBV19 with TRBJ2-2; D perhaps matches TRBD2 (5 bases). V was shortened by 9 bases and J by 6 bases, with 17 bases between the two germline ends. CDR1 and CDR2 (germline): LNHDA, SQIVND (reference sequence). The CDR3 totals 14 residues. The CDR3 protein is CASAITRPAGELFF. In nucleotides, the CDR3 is TGTGCCAGCGCAATTACTAGGCCCGCCGGGGAGCTGTTTTTT.